Each of the 18 T cell receptor beta chains below was sequenced from the same sample in a study of cytomegalovirus exposure and HLA in healthy donors (dated by TCRdb to about 2017). The library was made by the immunoSEQ multiplex PCR assay. For the multiplex PCR, a mixture combining 60 forward primers for TCR Vbeta segments and 13 reverse primers for TCR Jbeta segments was used. Drawn from immuneACCESS, this table holds only the in-frame rearrangements with V and J called that TCRdb kept. Clones are partly lost; checked studies trace under half to an unresolved V gene and leave the rest unexplained. This sample is represented by around 140,000 clones; 75% to 85% of them were singletons. The ten largest clones add up to 2% to 3% of the sample. Sequenced input: PBMCs. Receptors were obtained from a man aged 50 or older in good health and CMV-seronegative.

The rearrangement uses TRBV6-1 and TRBJ2-7, with 7 positions matching TRBD2. The CDR3 is made up of 14 amino acids. Germline CDR1 reads MNHNS; CDR2 reads SASEGT. The V and J ends lost 8 bases and 0 bases, in that order; junction bases with no gene match: 7. The DNA of the CDR3 is TGTGCCAGCTTTAGCGGGCCGAGCTCCTACGAGCAGTACTTC. This gives the protein CASFSGPSSYEQYF.

The rearrangement joins TRBV28 to TRBJ2-7, with D perhaps matching TRBD1 (6 bases). There are 13 residues in the CDR3. Trimming took off 7 bases at V and 2 bases at J, with 12 bases between the two ends. Per the germline V gene, CDR1 is MDHEN and CDR2 is SYDVKM. The CDR3 DNA follows: TGTGCCAGCACCACAGGGCAGACCTACGAGCAGTACTTC. This encodes CASTTGQTYEQYF.

The gene calls are TRBV18 and TRBJ1-1, with no clear D. V lost 3 bases and J 6 bases, leaving 20 bases between the germline ends. CDR1 and CDR2 from the germline V gene are KGHSH and LQKENI. There are 16 residues in the CDR3. This CDR3 is CASSPQPGGFLAEAFF. As DNA, the CDR3 is TGTGCCAGCTCACCTCAGCCAGGAGGTTTTCTAGCTGAAGCTTTCTTT.

The chain is built from TRBV28 and TRBJ1-6; TRBD1 matches 10 bases. The CDR3 length is 14 residues. CDR1 and CDR2 from the germline V gene are MDHEN and SYDVKM. J gave up 9 bases and V 5 bases, and 4 bases lay outside the gene matches. The DNA of the CDR3 is TGTGCCAGCAGTCCGACAGGGGGCCGTTCACCCCTCCACTTT. Translating it yields CASSPTGGRSPLHF. Drawing the rest from reference TRBV28 and TRBJ1-6, the complete variable domain is DVKVTQSSRYLVKRTGEKVFLECVQDMDHENMFWYRQDPGLGLRLIYFSYDVKMKEKGDIPEGYSVSREKKERFSLILESASTNQTSMYLCASSPTGGRSPLHFGNGTRLTVT.

V usage is TRBV14 and J usage is TRBJ2-1; TRBD1 matches at 8 bases. The CDR3 sequence is 14 residues long. V lost 1 base to trimming and J lost 11 bases; unmatched junction nucleotides: 7. Per the germline V gene, CDR1 is SGHDN and CDR2 is FVKESK. CDR3 sequence: CASSQVQGVNKQFF. The CDR3 DNA is TGTGCCAGCAGCCAAGTACAGGGGGTGAATAAGCAGTTCTTC.

The J gene is TRBJ2-1, the V gene TRBV9; D is undetermined. The germline CDR1 and CDR2 sequences are SGDLS and YYNGEE. The V and J ends lost 0 bases and 5 bases respectively, with 9 bases between them. The CDR3 runs to 14 residues. The CDR3 coding sequence is TGTGCCAGCAGCGTAGTGCCAGTCAACAATGAGCAGTTCTTC. Protein: CASSVVPVNNEQFF.

The chain employs TRBV5-1 and TRBJ1-6, with TRBD1 identical over 9 bases. The germline gives CDR1 SGHRS, CDR2 YFSETQ. V lost 0 bases to trimming and J lost 7 bases; unmatched junction nucleotides: 5. This CDR3 spans 16 amino acids. The CDR3 loop reads CASSLDTGGTNSPLHF. CDR3 bases: TGCGCCAGCAGCTTGGATACAGGGGGCACAAATTCACCCCTCCACTTT.

The chain carries TRBV7-9 and TRBJ2-7; maybe TRBD2 (6 bases). Trimming stripped 1 base from V and 3 bases from J, with 16 bases between. CDR1 SEHNR and CDR2 FQNEAQ come from the germline V gene (reference sequence). The CDR3 runs 16 residues. CDR3 nucleotide sequence: TGTGCCAGCAGCTTAGTGGACGGGGGATACCTCTACGAGCAGTACTTC. Protein product: CASSLVDGGYLYEQYF.

V gene TRBV19 combines with J gene TRBJ1-1; 9 positions match TRBD1. The germline gives CDR1 LNHDA, CDR2 SQIVND (reference sequence). The CDR3 loop spans 16 amino acids. Trimming at V came to 6 bases and at J to 0 bases, leaving 8 bases not matched to a gene. CDR3 bases: TGTGCCAGTAGCCAGGACAGGGGATTAATGAACACTGAAGCTTTCTTT. Encoded protein: CASSQDRGLMNTEAFF.

The chain employs TRBV19 and TRBJ1-5; TRBD1 agrees at 7 bases. CDR3 length: 15 amino acids. Trimming at V came to 4 bases and at J to 6 bases, leaving 9 bases not matched to a gene. CDR1 and CDR2 from the germline V gene are LNHDA and SQIVND (reference sequence). The CDR3 region has the DNA TGTGCCAGTAGTACTGACAGGGTTGCGGGTCAGCCCCAGCATTTT. Translated: CASSTDRVAGQPQHF.

The rearrangement uses TRBV28 and TRBJ1-1; weak D call: TRBD1 (6 bases). There are 13 residues in the CDR3. Germline values: CDR1 MDHEN, CDR2 SYDVKM. V lost 5 bases and J lost 7, with 14 bases in between. The CDR3 coding sequence is TGTGCCAGCAGTCCACGAGGACAGAGTGAAGCTTTCTTT. This gives the protein CASSPRGQSEAFF. The full variable domain, in which reference TRBV28 and TRBJ1-1 provide the parts outside the CDR3, is DVKVTQSSRYLVKRTGEKVFLECVQDMDHENMFWYRQDPGLGLRLIYFSYDVKMKEKGDIPEGYSVSREKKERFSLILESASTNQTSMYLCASSPRGQSEAFFGQGTRLTVV.

Here the CDR3 DNA reads TGCGCCAGCAGCTCCAGGGAGGTCAAAGGAGAGACCCAGTACTTC. This encodes CASSSREVKGETQYF. The chain carries TRBV5-1 and TRBJ2-5, with D maybe TRBD2 (6 bases). The CDR3 runs to 15 residues. Per germline, CDR1 SGHRS and CDR2 YFSETQ. The V end lost 3 bases, the J end lost 4 bases, and 16 bases lay between the germline ends.

The chain couples TRBV2 to TRBJ2-3; the match to TRBD2 covers 10 bases. Per germline, CDR1 SNHLY and CDR2 FYNNEI. The CDR3 spans 15 residues. The ends lost 3 bases at V and 4 bases at J; junction bases unmatched: 4. CDR3 bases: TGTGCCAGCAGTGAGATCACTAGCGGGGCAGATACGCAGTATTTT. This sequence encodes CASSEITSGADTQYF.

This clone was seen only a few times. V is TRBV6-5 and J is TRBJ2-3, with 9 bases lining up with TRBD1. Per the germline V gene, CDR1 is MNHEY and CDR2 is SVGAGI. This CDR3 is built from 14 residues. V trimming: 7 bases; J trimming: 3 bases; junction bases outside the gene matches: 5. CDR3 coding DNA: TGTGCCAGCATTAGGGACAGGGTGACAGATACGCAGTATTTT. Translation: CASIRDRVTDTQYF.

The chain is built from TRBV5-1 and TRBJ1-1, with D unresolved. The CDR3 contains 15 residues. The V end was cut by 4 bases, the J end by 6 bases, with 19 bases between. The germline V gene has CDR1 SGHRS and CDR2 YFSETQ. The CDR3 sequence is CASSPRTSRMAEAFF. CDR3 sequence (DNA): TGCGCCAGCAGCCCACGTACATCCCGTATGGCTGAAGCTTTCTTT.

The gene calls are TRBV5-1 and TRBJ1-2, with D perhaps TRBD1 (5 bases). Germline-derived CDR1 and CDR2 are SGHRS and YFSETQ. This CDR3 contains 12 residues. V was clipped by 4 bases and J by 7 bases, with 11 bases between them. CDR3: CASSPTQGGYTF. DNA for the CDR3: TGCGCCAGCAGCCCGACCCAGGGTGGCTACACCTTC.

The gene calls are TRBV6-4 and TRBJ1-1; 7 bases align to TRBD1. The CDR3 totals 14 residues. From germline, CDR1 is MRHNA and CDR2 SNTAGT. Unmatched junction bases numbered 1, after V lost 2 bases and J lost 1 base. The CDR3 sequence: CASSDRTGNTEAFF. The CDR3 DNA reads as TGTGCCAGCAGTGACAGGACAGGGAACACTGAAGCTTTCTTT.

This clone was counted between two and nine times. The chain has TRBV6-4 and TRBJ1-6; no reliable D call. Germline CDR1 MRHNA, CDR2 SNTAGT. Deletions cut 2 bases from V and 7 bases from J, with 6 bases between. The CDR3 consists of 13 residues. The CDR3 DNA reads as TGTGCCAGCAGTGACAATCCGAATTCACCCCTCCACTTT. It specifies CASSDNPNSPLHF.